This passage covers 27 T cell receptor beta chains from one sample sequenced in a study of neurological immune-mediated disorders (dated by TCRdb to about 2019). The time point label, as the study defines it: longitudinal time-point 3. Library method: 5' RACE. Sequenced on an Illumina HiSeq 2500. TCRdb redid the processing of the public reads, applying fastp at Q25 and MiXCR, and retained in-frame beta chains. All rows with the same CDR3 protein become a single entry with the most common DNA and genes. The sample has approximately 45,000 distinct CDR3 sequences on record, roughly 13% of them singletons. About an eighth of the sample is taken by the ten largest. The material sequenced was PBMCs. The receptors come from a young man in good health.

About this clonotype: A much larger clonotype is one base distant, so this may be a read error. The rearrangement joins TRBV6-1 to TRBJ2-2; 9 bases are a match to TRBD1. Germline CDR1 is MNHNS and CDR2 is SASEGT. The CDR3 consists of 14 residues. Written as DNA, the CDR3 is TGTGTCAGCATGGGACAGGGAGACACCGGGGAGCTGTTTTTT. It codes for CVSMGQGDTGELFF.

The sample holds many counts of this clonotype. CDR3 amino acids: CASSVDTGTSTDTQYF. Written as DNA, the CDR3 is TGTGCCAGCAGCGTAGACACAGGGACAAGTACAGATACGCAGTATTTT. This rearrangement joins TRBV9 to TRBJ2-3; TRBD1 might be the D (6 bases). Germline loops: CDR1 SGDLS, CDR2 YYNGEE. CDR3 length: 16 amino acids. Trimming removed 0 bases at V and 3 bases at J, with 14 bases between.

This clonotype was picked up a small number of times. A much larger clone lies one base from this, so it may be a read error. CDR3 nucleotide sequence: TGTGCCAGCAGTTTAGCGCAGAGCCAAGACACCCAGTACTTC. Amino acid sequence: CASSLAQSQDTQYF. The chain employs TRBV12-3 or TRBV12-4 and TRBJ2-5; D remains unclear. This CDR3 spans 14 amino acids.

This clonotype came up many times. The genes are TRBV4-1 and TRBJ2-7, with 7 bases aligning to TRBD2. The CDR3 loop spans 17 amino acids. Germline loops: CDR1 MGHRA, CDR2 YSYEKL. Unmatched junction bases numbered 8, after V lost 0 bases and J lost 0 bases. CDR3 DNA: TGCGCCAGCAGCCAAGATCTCACAGCGGGGTTCTCCTACGAGCAGTACTTC. It is translated as CASSQDLTAGFSYEQYF.

This clonotype showed up many times. The rearrangement links TRBV6-6 to TRBJ2-3; D is uncertain. Germline values: CDR1 MNHNY, CDR2 SVGAGI (reference sequence). The V end lost 5 bases, the J end lost 2 bases, and 5 bases lay between the germline ends. The CDR3 contains 12 residues. The CDR3 sequence: CASSVITDTQYF. DNA of the CDR3: TGTGCCAGCAGTGTAATCACAGATACGCAGTATTTT.

This clonotype was recorded many times. This rearrangement joins TRBV6-5 to TRBJ2-1; D possibly corresponds to TRBD1 (6 bases). The CDR3 contains 14 residues. CDR1 is MNHEY, CDR2 SVGAGI, per germline. The V end lost 6 bases, the J end lost 2 bases, and 11 bases lay between the germline ends. The CDR3 spells CASRETGTYNEQFF. DNA for the CDR3: TGTGCCAGCAGGGAGACAGGTACCTACAATGAGCAGTTCTTC.

Many counts were recorded for this clonotype. The chain is built from TRBV5-1 and TRBJ2-7, with 7 bases that match TRBD1. J lost 5 bases, V lost 2 bases, and 10 bases had no gene match. CDR3 length equals 15 residues. Germline CDR1 SGHRS, CDR2 YFSETQ. The CDR3 spells CASSLGPGQRNEQYF. The CDR3 coding sequence is TGCGCCAGCAGCTTAGGACCGGGACAGAGGAACGAGCAGTACTTC.

This clonotype was seen at least ten times. The V and J genes are TRBV29-1 and TRBJ2-7; 8 bases map to TRBD1. V shed 1 base and J 5 bases; nucleotides not matched to a gene: 4. This CDR3 contains 13 residues. Germline CDR1 SQVTM, CDR2 ANQGSEA. CDR3 residues: CSVEVSTGDEQYF. The CDR3, as DNA: TGCAGCGTTGAAGTGTCGACAGGGGACGAGCAGTACTTC.

This clonotype was counted ten times or more. V gene TRBV20-1 combines with J gene TRBJ2-1; 8 bases are shared with TRBD2. V trimming: 4 bases; J trimming: 4 bases; junction bases outside the gene matches: 3. CDR1 and CDR2 from the germline V gene are DFQATT and SNEGSKA (reference sequence). This CDR3 is built from 13 residues. The CDR3 nucleotides are TGCAGTGCTACCGGGACTAGTTACAATGAGCAGTTCTTC. Protein: CSATGTSYNEQFF.

This clonotype was detected ten times or more. The rearrangement links TRBV20-1 to TRBJ2-2, with D possibly matching TRBD2 (6 bases). Deletions cut 0 bases from V and 2 bases from J, with 13 bases between. This CDR3 has 16 residues. Per germline, CDR1 DFQATT and CDR2 SNEGSKA (reference sequence). The CDR3 sequence is CSAREGTLANTGELFF. CDR3 bases: TGCAGTGCTAGAGAGGGGACTCTTGCCAACACCGGGGAGCTGTTTTTT.

This clonotype has a count of ten or more. This chain connects TRBV10-2 to TRBJ2-7; D unclear. The V end was cut by 3 bases, the J end by 5 bases, with 20 bases between. Germline CDR1 WSHSY, CDR2 SAAADI. CDR3 size: 16 residues. The chain's CDR3 is CASSDGRQVLEHEQYF. CDR3 bases: TGCGCCAGCAGTGATGGTCGTCAGGTCCTCGAACACGAGCAGTACTTC.

Many counts were recorded for this clonotype. The chain has TRBV29-1 and TRBJ1-1, with D perhaps TRBD1 (6 bases). Germline CDR1 and CDR2: SQVTM and ANQGSEA. There are 9 residues in the CDR3. Deletions cut 7 bases from V and 8 bases from J, with 8 bases between. This CDR3 reads CSGGQEAFF. The CDR3 nucleotides are TGCAGCGGTGGACAGGAAGCTTTCTTT.

This clonotype was observed at least ten times. V gene TRBV10-3 combines with J gene TRBJ1-4; 7 bases agree with TRBD1. J lost 3 bases, V lost 10 bases, and 8 bases had no gene match. The CDR3 is 14 residues long. Germline V lookup: CDR1 ENHRY, CDR2 SYGVKD. The CDR3 DNA reads TGTGCCACCGCTGACGGGACAGCTAATGAAAAACTGTTTTTT. This encodes CATADGTANEKLFF.

There are many counts of this clonotype. The J gene is TRBJ2-1, the V gene TRBV9; TRBD2 matches 8 bases. CDR3 length equals 20 residues. From germline, CDR1 is SGDLS and CDR2 YYNGEE. V was clipped by 2 bases and J by 5 bases; unmatched bases: 21. The CDR3 DNA follows: TGTGCCAGCAGCGTCTCCCGCAGCGTAGGGTGGGGACTAGTTGACAATGAGCAGTTCTTC. Amino acid sequence: CASSVSRSVGWGLVDNEQFF. Variable domain in full (rest from reference TRBV9 and TRBJ2-1): DSGVTQTPKHLITATGQRVTLRCSPRSGDLSVYWYQQSLDQGLQFLIQYYNGEERAKGNILERFSAQQFPDLHSELNLSSLELGDSALYFCASSVSRSVGWGLVDNEQFFGPGTRLTVL.

Worth noting for this clonotype: The junction shows a germline mismatch at one end, possibly a read error. The J gene is TRBJ1-3, the V gene TRBV5-1, with unresolved D. The CDR3 is made up of 15 amino acids. Germline values: CDR1 SGHRS, CDR2 YFSETQ. The CDR3 region is CTSSLAAISGNTIYF. DNA for the CDR3: TGCACCAGCAGCTTGGCCGCAATCTCTGGAAACACCATATATTTT.

In its sample, this clonotype was seen many times. This chain joins TRBV29-1 and TRBJ1-5; D is uncertain. The V end was cut by 7 bases, the J end by 2 bases, with 21 bases between. Germline CDR1 SQVTM, CDR2 ANQGSEA. The CDR3 consists of 16 residues. The CDR3 sequence: CSAGLFMGFGNQPQHF. CDR3 bases: TGCAGCGCGGGCCTGTTCATGGGGTTCGGCAATCAGCCCCAGCATTTT.

This clonotype was detected many times. The rearrangement links TRBV20-1 to TRBJ2-1, with D possibly being TRBD2 (5 bases). Germline V gene data show CDR1 as DFQATT and CDR2 as SNEGSKA (reference sequence). There are 16 residues in the CDR3. V was clipped by 0 bases and J by 0 bases, with 12 bases between them. The CDR3 sequence: CSARDLERISYNEQFF. The CDR3 DNA is TGCAGTGCTAGAGATCTGGAGCGGATCTCCTACAATGAGCAGTTCTTC.

The genes are TRBV20-1 and TRBJ2-5, with 7 bases that match TRBD2. There are 20 residues in the CDR3. Germline CDR1 DFQATT, CDR2 SNEGSKA (reference sequence). V lost 0 bases, J lost 4 bases, and 23 bases stayed unmatched. The CDR3 region has the DNA TGCAGTGCTAGAGATGTTATTGGGAGGGCCACCCTTGAAGGAGGAGAGACCCAGTACTTC. Translated: CSARDVIGRATLEGGETQYF.

This clonotype was counted many times. The genes are TRBV21-1 and TRBJ2-1; the D call of TRBD2 is as the table states it, not checked on the DNA. TRBV21-1 is a known pseudogene. The CDR3 is 16 amino acids. The CDR3 coding sequence is TGTGCCAGCAGCAAAGCGGGTAGCGGGAGGGCCGATGAGCAGTTCTTC. Amino acid sequence: CASSKAGSGRADEQFF.

This clonotype was found many times. The chain uses TRBV15 and TRBJ1-4, with 8 positions matching TRBD1. This CDR3 comprises 16 residues. Germline CDR1 reads LNHNV; CDR2 reads YYDKDF (reference sequence). J gave up 3 bases and V 4 bases, and 7 bases lay outside the gene matches. The CDR3 loop is CATSTRGQGANEKLFF. CDR3 sequence (DNA): TGTGCCACCAGCACCCGTGGACAGGGAGCTAATGAAAAACTGTTTTTT.

This clonotype was counted many times. The rearrangement joins TRBV12-3 or TRBV12-4 to TRBJ2-7; perhaps D is TRBD1 or TRBD2 (5 bases each). Between the trimmed V and J ends, which lost 2 bases and 4 bases, there was a span of 15 bases. This CDR3 region has 15 residues. CDR3 nucleotide sequence: TGTGCCAGCAGTTTACGGCCGGTCGAGGGGTACGAGCAGTACTTC. Translation gives CASSLRPVEGYEQYF.

This clonotype was seen repeatedly, ten times or more. This chain links TRBV9 with TRBJ1-2, with 7 bases lining up with TRBD1. The CDR3 runs 19 residues. Germline-derived CDR1 and CDR2 are SGDLS and YYNGEE. V shed 1 base and J 4 bases; nucleotides not matched to a gene: 19. CDR3 DNA: TGTGCCAGCAGCGTATGGTCTCCCCCCCCCGGACGACAGGGCTATGGCTACACCTTC. Residues: CASSVWSPPPGRQGYGYTF.

Many counts were recorded for this clonotype. As DNA, the CDR3 is TGTGCCAGCAGTGAAGTTTTGGCTAGCGCCTACAATGAGCAGTTCTTC. This encodes CASSEVLASAYNEQFF. V and J are TRBV2 and TRBJ2-1, with a possible D match to TRBD2 (6 bases). Looked up from germline, CDR1 is SNHLY and CDR2 is FYNNEI. This CDR3 is built from 16 residues. Trimming removed 1 base at V and 2 bases at J, with 12 bases between.

This clonotype has ten or more counts. J is TRBJ2-1 and V is TRBV7-2; the D is unclear. This CDR3 region has 16 residues. From germline, CDR1 is SGHTA and CDR2 FQGNSA. V was pared by 1 base and J by 0 bases, with 10 bases between. CDR3 protein: CASSLVAHSSYNEQFF. DNA of the CDR3: TGTGCCAGCAGCTTAGTTGCCCACTCCTCCTACAATGAGCAGTTCTTC.

With regard to this clonotype: It may be a read error: a sequence one base away is much more abundant. The chain has TRBV28 and TRBJ2-7; D possibly corresponds to TRBD2 (6 bases). The CDR3 is made up of 14 amino acids. Germline V CDR1 and CDR2: MDHEN, SYDVKM. In DNA form, the CDR3 reads TGTGCCAGCAGTACAACGGGACTCGTCTACGAGAAGTACTTC. Amino acid sequence: CASSTTGLVYEKYF. The full variable domain, its missing parts supplied by reference TRBV28 and TRBJ2-7, is DVKVTQSSRYLVKRTGEKVFLECVQDMDHENMFWYRQDPGLGLRLIYFSYDVKMKEKGDIPEGYSVSREKKERFSLILESASTNQTSMYLCASSTTGLVYEKYFGPGTRLTVT.

This clonotype was counted at least ten times. The rearrangement joins TRBV4-1 to TRBJ2-7, with D tentatively TRBD1 (6 bases). In germline, CDR1 is MGHRA, CDR2 YSYEKL. Deletions cut 4 bases from V and 6 bases from J, with 16 bases between. This CDR3 region has 14 residues. In DNA form, the CDR3 reads TGCGCCAGCAGCCCGGTGGGGGCCGGTATCGAGCAGTACTTC. As protein: CASSPVGAGIEQYF.

V usage is TRBV10-3 and J usage is TRBJ2-3; D tentatively fits TRBD1 or TRBD2 (5 bases each). Trimming removed 2 bases from V and 6 bases from J, with 9 bases in between. The CDR3 contains 13 residues. The germline gives CDR1 ENHRY, CDR2 SYGVKD. DNA of the CDR3: TGTGCCATCAGTGAGGTGGGGGTGGATACGCAGTATTTT. This encodes CAISEVGVDTQYF.